This passage covers 31 T cell receptor beta chains from one sample sequenced in a study of shared clonotypes between healthy human individuals. The naive CD8 population came from CD45RO-negative cells selected for CCR7, without terminally differentiated effector memory CD45RA+ cells. This table comes from immunoSEQ multiplex PCR, and its TCRdb copy is limited to in-frame clones, with some not included. This table has about 2.1 million clones, 93% appearing once. The sequenced material came from naive CD8+ T cells from PBMCs. The receptors shown here come from a man aged 18 to 29 in good health. Some clones in this sample may be carry-over from other donors' samples.

The rearrangement joins TRBV25-1 to TRBJ2-3, with a weak D call TRBD1 (6 bases). The CDR3 consists of 15 residues. With 1 base removed from V and 3 bases from J, the gap between germline ends came to 11 bases. The germline V gene encodes CDR1 MGHDK and CDR2 SYGVNS. CDR3 nucleotides: TGTGCCAGCAGTGAATTCAACAGGGTAACAGATACGCAGTATTTT. It is translated as CASSEFNRVTDTQYF. The complete variable domain, with remaining parts taken from reference TRBV25-1 and TRBJ2-3, reads EADIYQTPRYLVIGTGKKITLECSQTMGHDKMYWYQQDPGMELHLIHYSYGVNSTEKGDLSSESTVSRIRTEHFPLTLESARPSHTSQYLCASSEFNRVTDTQYFGPGTRLTVL.

V and J are TRBV10-1 and TRBJ2-7; TRBD2 matches at 12 bases. Germline V lookup: CDR1 WNHNN, CDR2 SYGVQD (reference sequence). This CDR3 has 18 residues. The J segment lost 4 bases and the V segment lost 1 base, leaving 11 bases of the junction unmatched. CDR3 sequence (DNA): TGCGCCAGCAGTGAGTACCGTGAGCCTAGCGGGAGGGCTTACGAGCAGTACTTC. Amino acids: CASSEYREPSGRAYEQYF.

The chain has TRBV4-2 and TRBJ2-6; D is perhaps TRBD1 or TRBD2 (6 bases each). The CDR3 contains 18 residues. Germline V lookup: CDR1 LGHNA, CDR2 YNFKEQ. The V end lost 0 bases, the J end lost 2 bases, and 14 bases lay between the germline ends. CDR3 nucleotides: TGTGCCAGCAGCCAAGATGAGGAGGGGGACACTGGGGCCAACGTCCTGACTTTC. Translating it yields CASSQDEEGDTGANVLTF.

The V call is TRBV10-1, the J call TRBJ2-1; D gene uncertain. The CDR3 is 13 amino acids. Trimming left V 3 bases short and J 5 bases short, with 8 bases between. CDR1 and CDR2 (germline): WNHNN, SYGVQD (reference sequence). CDR3 residues: CASSESVHNEQFF. In nucleotides, the CDR3 is TGCGCCAGCAGTGAAAGTGTCCACAATGAGCAGTTCTTC.

This clone came up a few times. The V call is TRBV4-1, the J call TRBJ1-1, with a possible D match to TRBD1 (5 bases). V was shortened by 1 base and J by 4 bases, with 13 bases between the two germline ends. The CDR3 has 15 residues. In germline, CDR1 is MGHRA, CDR2 YSYEKL. In DNA form, the CDR3 reads TGCGCCAGCAGCCAAGGTATCAGGGCGGGCACTGAAGCTTTCTTT. Translated, it gives CASSQGIRAGTEAFF.

The chain uses TRBV27 and TRBJ2-1; TRBD1 matches 8 bases. In germline, CDR1 is MNHEY, CDR2 SMNVEV (reference sequence). V was clipped by 7 bases and J by 3 bases; unmatched bases: 11. The CDR3 loop spans 16 amino acids. In DNA form, the CDR3 reads TGTGCCAGCACCCACGGTCCCGGACAGGGCTACAATGAGCAGTTCTTC. Translating it yields CASTHGPGQGYNEQFF.

The rearrangement joins TRBV9 to TRBJ2-7, with 9 nucleotides matching TRBD2. Germline trimming cut 0 bases from V and 6 bases from J; bases unmatched to any gene: 7. This CDR3 has 15 residues. Germline values: CDR1 SGDLS, CDR2 YYNGEE. The CDR3 DNA sequence: TGTGCCAGCAGCGTAGGTTACGGTAGCGGGGGCGAGCAGTACTTC. This sequence encodes CASSVGYGSGGEQYF.

V gene TRBV10-3 combines with J gene TRBJ2-7, with 10 positions matching TRBD2. Per the germline V gene, CDR1 is ENHRY and CDR2 is SYGVKD. The junction had 13 bases not matched to a gene; V was cut back by 10 bases and J by 1 base. This CDR3 contains 16 residues. As DNA, the CDR3 is TGTGCCACCGGGACTAGCGTCCATCAAATGTCCTACGAGCAGTACTTC. It codes for CATGTSVHQMSYEQYF.

A remark on this clone: The sample holds other DNA sequences that translate to the same CDR3. The V and J genes are TRBV29-1 and TRBJ2-7; TRBD2 aligns across 9 bases. The germline gives CDR1 SQVTM, CDR2 ANQGSEA. V lost 3 bases, J lost 2 bases, and 2 bases stayed unmatched. The CDR3 totals 13 residues. The CDR3 DNA is TGCAGCGTTGAGTCTAGCGGGACCTACGAGCAGTACTTC. It encodes CSVESSGTYEQYF.

Concerning this clone: Other DNA sequences within the sample encode an identical CDR3. This chain uses TRBV9 with TRBJ2-1, with 9 bases identical to TRBD1. The CDR3 spans 15 residues. From germline, CDR1 is SGDLS and CDR2 YYNGEE. V dropped 2 bases and J dropped 6; count of bases not matched to a gene: 6. CDR3 sequence (DNA): TGTGCCAGCAGCGTGGGACAGGGAGGCCCCAATGAGCAGTTCTTC. Amino acid sequence: CASSVGQGGPNEQFF.

The chain recombines TRBV6-5 with TRBJ2-1; the D gene could be TRBD1 or TRBD2 (5 bases each). Trimming took 4 bases from V and 7 from J, leaving 14 bases between them. This CDR3 comprises 14 residues. Germline lookup yields CDR1 MNHEY and CDR2 SVGAGI. DNA of the CDR3: TGTGCCAGCAGTTCTAGGGACGTGACTAATGAGCAGTTCTTC. Amino acids: CASSSRDVTNEQFF.

This clone was recorded once. This chain connects TRBV27 to TRBJ2-3; TRBD1 aligns across 11 bases. This CDR3 region has 16 residues. Germline CDR1 is MNHEY and CDR2 is SMNVEV (reference sequence). V shed 3 bases, J shed 5 bases, and the junction held 7 bases outside the gene matches. This CDR3 reads CASSFNRDRGRDTQYF. CDR3 nucleotides: TGTGCCAGCAGTTTCAACCGGGACAGGGGGAGAGATACGCAGTATTTT.

The CDR3 reads CASSGSGVRLYEQYF. The DNA of the CDR3 is TGTGCCAGTAGTGGTTCTGGGGTCCGACTCTACGAGCAGTACTTC. This sequence joins TRBV19 and TRBJ2-7; no firm D call. The CDR3 totals 15 residues. The germline V gene has CDR1 LNHDA and CDR2 SQIVND (reference sequence). Deletions cut 5 bases from V and 3 bases from J, with 17 bases between.

As concerns this clone: A read error may produce the germline difference seen at one junction end. The V gene is TRBV6-1, the J gene TRBJ2-7, with TRBD1 matching over 7 bases. The CDR3 is 14 residues long. From germline, CDR1 is MNHNS and CDR2 SASEGT. DNA for the CDR3: TGTGCCAGCAGCGAAGACAGGGTAGGCTACGAGCAGTACTTC. It encodes CASSEDRVGYEQYF.

J is TRBJ2-3 and V is TRBV7-9, with D unresolved. V lost 0 bases and J lost 0, with 10 bases in between. CDR1 is SEHNR and CDR2 is FQNEAQ in the germline V gene (reference sequence). The CDR3 extends over 16 amino acids. CDR3 DNA: TGTGCCAGCAGCTTAGCCTCCTCTGTGAGCACAGATACGCAGTATTTT. Translation: CASSLASSVSTDTQYF. Variable domain in full (rest from reference TRBV7-9 and TRBJ2-3): DTGVSQNPRHKITKRGQNVTFRCDPISEHNRLYWYRQTLGQGPEFLTYFQNEAQLEKSRLLSDRFSAERPKGSFSTLEIQRTEQGDSAMYLCASSLASSVSTDTQYFGPGTRLTVL.

The chain is built from TRBV7-6 and TRBJ2-7, with TRBD1 matching 9 bases. CDR3 length: 14 residues. V trimming: 5 bases; J trimming: 2 bases; junction bases outside the gene matches: 4. Germline-derived CDR1 and CDR2 are SGHVS and FNYEAQ. CDR3 nucleotide sequence: TGTGCCAGCAGCCACTGGGACAGGGCCTACGAGCAGTACTTC. It is translated as CASSHWDRAYEQYF.

There are a few counts of this clone. The chain links TRBV6-6 to TRBJ2-7; D possibly matches TRBD1 or TRBD2 (5 bases each). With 0 bases removed from V and 4 bases from J, the gap between germline ends came to 7 bases. This CDR3 comprises 13 residues. CDR1 is MNHNY and CDR2 is SVGAGI in the germline V gene (reference sequence). DNA for the CDR3: TGTGCCAGCAGTTACTCGGGGGTTTACGAGCAGTACTTC. It encodes CASSYSGVYEQYF.

The chain employs TRBV7-9 and TRBJ2-1; tentative D call: TRBD2 (6 bases). Trimming shortened V by 3 bases and J by 6 bases, and 21 bases separated the two germline ends. The length of the CDR3 is 17 residues. The germline gives CDR1 SEHNR, CDR2 FQNEAQ (reference sequence). CDR3 residues: CASSLWSGRTPSNEQFF. The DNA for the CDR3 is TGTGCCAGCAGCTTGTGGTCGGGGAGGACCCCTTCCAATGAGCAGTTCTTC.

The rearrangement uses TRBV7-9 and TRBJ2-3; D gene ambiguous. The CDR3 runs 15 residues. V was trimmed by 3 bases and J by 2 bases, leaving 12 bases between them. CDR1 and CDR2 (germline): SEHNR, FQNEAQ (reference sequence). The CDR3: CASSLVGSVTDTQYF. The CDR3 nucleotides are TGTGCCAGCAGCTTGGTTGGGTCGGTCACAGATACGCAGTATTTT.

The rearrangement uses TRBV6-6 and TRBJ2-5; possibly TRBD1 for D (5 bases). The J call may be mistaken, given a closer DNA end match to TRBJ2-7. CDR1 and CDR2 from the germline V gene are MNHNY and SVGAGI (reference sequence). The CDR3 consists of 14 residues. CDR3 protein: CASRVKGLPYEQYF. CDR3 coding DNA: TGTGCCAGCAGGGTTAAGGGGCTCCCCTACGAGCAGTACTTC.

DNA of the CDR3: TGTGCCAGCAGTCCCACCGAAGTTTACGAGCAGTACTTC. Protein sequence: CASSPTEVYEQYF. The V call is TRBV27, the J call TRBJ2-7; D gene uncertain. Germline CDR1 and CDR2: MNHEY and SMNVEV (reference sequence). V lost 5 bases, J lost 4 bases, and 12 bases lay in between. This CDR3 spans 13 amino acids.

This clone was detected only a few times. The chain combines TRBV19 with TRBJ1-1; D is perhaps TRBD1 (5 bases). The CDR3 totals 13 residues. The germline V gene has CDR1 LNHDA and CDR2 SQIVND (reference sequence). V lost 8 bases and J 1 base, leaving 11 bases between the germline ends. CDR3 amino acids: CASGPGENTEAFF. The CDR3 DNA sequence: TGTGCCAGTGGTCCGGGGGAGAACACTGAAGCTTTCTTT.

The rearrangement links TRBV19 to TRBJ2-1; no clear D gene. The CDR3 length is 15 residues. V lost 6 bases, J lost 4 bases, and 16 bases lay in between. Germline CDR1 reads LNHDA; CDR2 reads SQIVND (reference sequence). The CDR3 sequence: CASRLDRGVYNEQFF. CDR3 sequence (DNA): TGTGCCAGTAGATTGGACCGAGGAGTATACAATGAGCAGTTCTTC.

The J gene is TRBJ2-5, the V gene TRBV29-1; D call uncertain. In germline, CDR1 is SQVTM, CDR2 ANQGSEA. Trimming pared 4 bases from V and 5 bases from J, leaving 8 bases between. The CDR3 extends over 11 amino acids. CDR3 sequence: CSVALGETQYF. The CDR3, as DNA: TGCAGCGTTGCGCTTGGGGAGACCCAGTACTTC.

The V gene is TRBV27, the J gene TRBJ1-1; D not resolved. Trimming pared 4 bases from V and 1 base from J, leaving 7 bases between. CDR1 is MNHEY, CDR2 SMNVEV, per germline (reference sequence). The CDR3 extends over 13 amino acids. The chain's CDR3 is CASSSRPNTEAFF. As DNA, the CDR3 is TGTGCCAGCAGTTCTCGACCGAACACTGAAGCTTTCTTT.

The chain recombines TRBV5-8 with TRBJ2-4; D possibly uses TRBD1 or TRBD2 (6 bases each). The length of the CDR3 is 14 residues. Trimming left V 2 bases short and J 2 bases short, with 8 bases between. Germline CDR1 SGHTS, CDR2 YDEGEE. The CDR3 DNA follows: TGTGCCAGCAGCTTTCGGGGGCCCAAAAACATTCAGTACTTC. Its translation: CASSFRGPKNIQYF.

The chain employs TRBV19 and TRBJ1-2; no clear D. From germline, CDR1 is LNHDA and CDR2 SQIVND (reference sequence). This CDR3 has 14 amino acids. The V and J ends lost 0 bases and 4 bases respectively, with 9 bases between them. CDR3 protein: CASSIDLEAYGYTF. As DNA, the CDR3 is TGTGCCAGTAGTATAGATCTTGAAGCCTATGGCTACACCTTC. The variable domain in full, with the rest retrieved from reference TRBV19 and TRBJ1-2, is DGGITQSPKYLFRKEGQNVTLSCEQNLNHDAMYWYRQDPGQGLRLIYYSQIVNDFQKGDIAEGYSVSREKKESFPLTVTSAQKNPTAFYLCASSIDLEAYGYTFGSGTRLTVV.

This rearrangement joins TRBV9 to TRBJ2-5; TRBD2 is a possible D gene (5 bases). Germline V gene sequence: CDR1 SGDLS, CDR2 YYNGEE. V gave up 0 bases and J gave up 3 bases, with 12 bases separating them. This CDR3 comprises 15 residues. The CDR3 nucleotides read TGTGCCAGCAGCGTAGGGGTTACGGGAAAAGAGACCCAGTACTTC. It is translated as CASSVGVTGKETQYF.

The chain joins TRBV9 to TRBJ2-2, with D possibly being TRBD1 or TRBD2 (5 bases each). CDR3 length equals 15 residues. Germline loops: CDR1 SGDLS, CDR2 YYNGEE. Trimming removed 4 bases at V and 4 bases at J, with 14 bases between. The CDR3 region is CASSPGTAVTGELFF. The CDR3 DNA is TGTGCCAGCAGCCCGGGGACCGCGGTCACCGGGGAGCTGTTTTTT. The whole variable domain, remainder taken from reference TRBV9 and TRBJ2-2, is DSGVTQTPKHLITATGQRVTLRCSPRSGDLSVYWYQQSLDQGLQFLIQYYNGEERAKGNILERFSAQQFPDLHSELNLSSLELGDSALYFCASSPGTAVTGELFFGEGSRLTVL.

The chain links TRBV6-5 to TRBJ2-2; 8 bases align to TRBD2. The germline gives CDR1 MNHEY, CDR2 SVGAGI. V dropped 7 bases and J dropped 8; count of bases not matched to a gene: 6. This CDR3 is built from 13 residues. This CDR3 reads CASKREIAGELFF. The CDR3 DNA sequence: TGTGCCAGCAAGCGGGAGATTGCGGGGGAGCTGTTTTTT.

The chain links TRBV2 to TRBJ2-1, with D perhaps matching TRBD1 (6 bases). Deletions cut 4 bases from V and 0 bases from J, with 16 bases between. Looked up from germline, CDR1 is SNHLY and CDR2 is FYNNEI. The CDR3 runs to 17 residues. The CDR3 DNA reads as TGTGCCAGCAGTGTAATCTCGGCGGACAGCTCCTACAATGAGCAGTTCTTC. It translates to CASSVISADSSYNEQFF.